These 23 T cell receptor beta chains were all obtained from the same sample, sequenced in a study of T cells after yellow fever vaccination. TCRdb re-called the 5' RACE reads with MiXCR, one entry per CDR3 protein. The data contain around 530,000 distinct CDR3 sequences, 17% of them singletons. Source: PBMCs, taken less than 6 days after the first yellow fever vaccination. These receptors were collected from a man in his late teens or twenties who received the YFV17D yellow fever vaccine.

This clonotype was observed a few times. As DNA, the CDR3 is TGTGCCTGTTCGCGGGGGGGAACTAAAACCTACGAGCAGTACTTC. Translated: CACSRGGTKTYEQYF. The chain has TRBV30 and TRBJ2-7; 9 nucleotides align to TRBD2. J lost 2 bases, V lost 6 bases, and 11 bases had no gene match. CDR1 GTSNPN and CDR2 SVGIG come from the germline V gene (reference sequence). This CDR3 has 15 amino acids.

The chain couples TRBV10-3 to TRBJ1-4; 8 nucleotides align to TRBD1. Looked up from germline, CDR1 is ENHRY and CDR2 is SYGVKD. This CDR3 has 13 amino acids. Trimming at V came to 6 bases and at J to 10 bases, leaving 7 bases not matched to a gene. CDR3: CAIRTGEGGKLFF. The DNA of the CDR3 is TGTGCCATCAGGACAGGGGAGGGCGGAAAACTGTTTTTT.

The chain recombines TRBV20-1 with TRBJ1-5; D is possibly TRBD1 (5 bases). This CDR3 region has 13 residues. The V and J ends lost 3 bases and 2 bases respectively, with 8 bases between them. CDR1 DFQATT and CDR2 SNEGSKA come from the germline V gene (reference sequence). CDR3 in DNA: TGCAGTGCTAGGGCACAGGGCAATCAGCCCCAGCATTTT. It translates to CSARAQGNQPQHF.

In this sample, this clonotype turned up a few times. The chain employs TRBV20-1 and TRBJ1-5; tentative D call: TRBD1 (5 bases). Trimming removed 2 bases at V and 2 bases at J, with 7 bases between. This CDR3 spans 13 amino acids. CDR1 and CDR2 from the germline V gene are DFQATT and SNEGSKA (reference sequence). The CDR3: CSARWDGNQPQHF. CDR3 nucleotides: TGCAGTGCTAGATGGGACGGCAATCAGCCCCAGCATTTT.

This clonotype was seen a handful of times. The V gene is TRBV12-3 or TRBV12-4, the J gene TRBJ1-2; a possible D gene is TRBD1 (5 bases). There are 13 residues in the CDR3. The V end lost 6 bases, the J end lost 2 bases, and 10 bases lay between the germline ends. Here the CDR3 reads CASSRQRNYGYTF. The CDR3 region has the DNA TGTGCCAGCAGCCGACAGCGAAACTATGGCTACACCTTC.

This clonotype has a handful of counts. Mismatch with germline at one junction end may stem from a read error. The rearrangement joins TRBV28 to TRBJ1-1; perhaps TRBD1 as D (6 bases). The CDR3 contains 16 residues. CDR1 MDHEN and CDR2 SYDVKM come from the germline V gene. CDR3 protein: CASSLRGRRVKTEAFF. The CDR3 bases are TGTGCCAGCAGTCTTAGGGGGAGGAGGGTGAAAACTGAAGCTTTCTTT.

The chain couples TRBV6-2 or TRBV6-3 to TRBJ1-4; possible D gene TRBD1, 5 bases. The CDR3 runs 15 residues. The V end was cut by 6 bases, the J end by 8 bases, with 19 bases between. Germline V gene lookup returns CDR1 MNHEY and CDR2 SVGEGT. This CDR3 is CASREGGRVDEKLFF. CDR3 nucleotide sequence: TGTGCCAGCAGAGAAGGTGGCAGGGTGGACGAAAAACTGTTTTTT.

The DNA for the CDR3 is TGCGCCAGCAGCCAAGATACAGGGGCAAGGATAAATACGCAGTATTTT. This encodes CASSQDTGARINTQYF. This chain links TRBV4-3 with TRBJ2-3, with TRBD1 matching 7 bases. The CDR3 is 16 amino acids. Germline V gene lookup returns CDR1 LGHNA and CDR2 YSLEER. V lost 0 bases to trimming and J lost 7 bases; unmatched junction nucleotides: 10.

This clonotype has ten or more counts. The chain carries TRBV5-1 and TRBJ2-3, with 7 bases aligning to TRBD1. Losses at the gene ends were 4 bases for V and 4 bases for J; bases not matched to a gene: 12. The CDR3 runs 16 residues. Looked up from germline, CDR1 is SGHRS and CDR2 is YFSETQ. The CDR3 reads CASSPGRQGGPDTQYF. For the CDR3, the DNA is TGCGCCAGCAGCCCTGGAAGACAGGGCGGTCCAGATACGCAGTATTTT.

This clonotype was seen a handful of times. The gene calls are TRBV15 and TRBJ2-5; D ambiguous. The CDR3 contains 19 residues. V gave up 0 bases and J gave up 5 bases, with 25 bases separating them. CDR1 and CDR2 (germline): LNHNV, YYDKDF (reference sequence). The CDR3: CATSRDQPEGPSLRETQYF. The CDR3 nucleotides read TGTGCCACCAGCAGAGACCAACCAGAAGGACCATCACTTAGGGAGACCCAGTACTTC.

This clonotype was counted only a few times. The chain combines TRBV7-2 with TRBJ2-3, with 8 bases that match TRBD1. The germline V gene encodes CDR1 SGHTA and CDR2 FQGNSA. This CDR3 spans 16 amino acids. Germline trimming cut 2 bases from V and 0 bases from J; bases unmatched to any gene: 4. CDR3 in DNA: TGTGCCAGCAGCTTATGGACAGGGACTAGCACAGATACGCAGTATTTT. Translated: CASSLWTGTSTDTQYF.

In DNA form, the CDR3 reads TGCGCCAGCAGCTGGAAAGGGCCTAGGCAGGGGGCGTCTGGCTACACCTTC. Translating gives CASSWKGPRQGASGYTF. The chain is built from TRBV4-1 and TRBJ1-2, with 8 bases fitting TRBD1. V lost 5 bases and J lost 7; bases outside the gene matches: 18. The CDR3 is 17 residues long. Germline V gene data show CDR1 as MGHRA and CDR2 as YSYEKL.

The V and J genes are TRBV4-1 and TRBJ1-6; D perhaps matches TRBD1 (6 bases). V lost 2 bases and J 8 bases, leaving 13 bases between the germline ends. The CDR3 covers 15 residues. Looked up from germline, CDR1 is MGHRA and CDR2 is YSYEKL. As DNA, the CDR3 is TGCGCCAGCAGCCAATCGCCAGGGGTGTATTCACCCCTCCACTTT. This sequence encodes CASSQSPGVYSPLHF.

The chain combines TRBV28 with TRBJ2-7, with a weak D call TRBD2 (5 bases). Germline V lookup: CDR1 MDHEN, CDR2 SYDVKM. This CDR3 is 13 amino acids long. Trimming removed 3 bases from V and 5 bases from J, with 11 bases in between. CDR3: CASSFGKANEQYV. The DNA of the CDR3 is TGTGCCAGCAGTTTCGGGAAGGCGAACGAGCAGTACGTC.

This chain uses TRBV18 with TRBJ2-3; 7 bases are shared with TRBD2. This CDR3 has 15 residues. Unmatched junction bases numbered 4, after V lost 2 bases and J lost 2 bases. CDR1 and CDR2 (germline): KGHSH, LQKENI. CDR3 coding DNA: TGTGCCAGCTCACCAATCAGCGGGGTCACAGATACGCAGTATTTT. Its protein is CASSPISGVTDTQYF.

The chain employs TRBV4-3 and TRBJ2-7; D is unclear. This CDR3 comprises 15 residues. V lost 4 bases and J lost 2, with 15 bases in between. Looked up from germline, CDR1 is LGHNA and CDR2 is YSLEER. This chain's CDR3 is CASSLSLGRTYEQYV. CDR3 DNA: TGCGCCAGCAGCCTCTCCCTCGGGCGGACCTACGAGCAGTACGTC.

This clonotype was found a few times. This chain links TRBV5-4 with TRBJ2-4; D tentatively fits TRBD1 or TRBD2 (6 bases each). Germline V gene sequence: CDR1 SGHNT, CDR2 YYREEE (reference sequence). The CDR3 is 13 amino acids. V gave up 2 bases and J gave up 8 bases, with 11 bases separating them. The CDR3 spells CASSFGGPDIQYF. The CDR3 region has the DNA TGTGCCAGCAGCTTTGGGGGGCCAGACATTCAGTACTTC.

The V gene is TRBV4-1, the J gene TRBJ2-2, with D uncertain. Trimming took 1 base from V and 6 from J, leaving 3 bases between them. CDR1 and CDR2 (germline): MGHRA, YSYEKL. The CDR3 covers 12 residues. CDR3 in DNA: TGCGCCAGCAGCCAAGCAGCCGGGGAGCTGTTTTTT. It specifies CASSQAAGELFF.

This clonotype was recorded a few times. The rearrangement links TRBV3-1 to TRBJ2-2; no clear D gene. In germline, CDR1 is LGHDT, CDR2 YNNKEL (reference sequence). Trimming cost V 1 base and J 7 bases, with 10 bases left between them. CDR3 length equals 14 residues. Here the CDR3 DNA reads TGTGCCAGCAGCCAAGGGGCCAATTTCGGGGAGCTGTTTTTT. Residues: CASSQGANFGELFF.

CDR3 in amino acids: CASSLIWAGGDTQYF. In nucleotides, the CDR3 is TGTGCCAGCAGTCTCATTTGGGCTGGGGGGGATACGCAGTATTTT. V is TRBV12-3 or TRBV12-4 and J is TRBJ2-3; D possibly corresponds to TRBD2 (6 bases). The CDR3 consists of 15 residues. Trimming stripped 5 bases from V and 6 bases from J, with 18 bases between.

This chain joins TRBV20-1 and TRBJ2-3; D gene ambiguous. Looked up from germline, CDR1 is DFQATT and CDR2 is SNEGSKA (reference sequence). Between the trimmed V and J ends, which lost 5 bases and 1 base, there was a span of 10 bases. The CDR3 spans 13 residues. The CDR3: CSAGRRGTDTQYF. The DNA for the CDR3 is TGCAGTGCTGGCCGACGAGGCACAGATACGCAGTATTTT.

The chain employs TRBV5-4 and TRBJ2-5; the D gene is possibly TRBD1 (6 bases). Germline assignment: CDR1 SGHNT and CDR2 YYREEE (reference sequence). The germline V and J ends were trimmed by 9 bases and 2 bases, with 11 bases remaining between them. This CDR3 has 12 residues. The CDR3 DNA reads TGTGCCACAGGGGCCAGTCAAGAGACCCAGTACTTC. Residues: CATGASQETQYF.

This clonotype was picked up many times. The chain uses TRBV10-3 and TRBJ2-2, with 9 bases matching TRBD2. Losses at the gene ends were 10 bases for V and 4 bases for J; bases not matched to a gene: 13. The CDR3 is made up of 16 amino acids. The germline V gene has CDR1 ENHRY and CDR2 SYGVKD. The CDR3 bases are TGTGCCAGCCGGGCTAGCGGGGCGGCAGGCACCGGGGAGCTGTTTTTT. Protein product: CASRASGAAGTGELFF.